The clone carrying this T cell receptor beta chain was seen once. The antigen is unknown. Documented treatment: approximately 9-day PBMC culture with coronavirus spike peptide pools or control peptides (ViraFEST assay). The record originates from a study of vaccination and CD4 T cells after COVID-19. An Oncomine TCR Beta short-read assay was used to sequence the DNA from cultured CD4+ T cells. TCRdb reprocessed the PCR reads with MiXCR, giving one entry per CDR3 protein. This sample has under 20,000 distinct CDR3 sequences, with 72% found just once. CDR1 is WSHSY, CDR2 SAAADI, per germline. Losses at the gene ends were 6 bases for V and 6 bases for J; bases not matched to a gene: 5. The CDR3 totals 15 residues.

This receptor was obtained from a human donor who had recovered from COVID-19. What was sequenced was CD4+ T cells from blood, cultured in vitro. V is TRBV10-2 and J is TRBJ1-6; 10 nucleotides align to TRBD1. The chain's CDR3 is CASRTGTGANSPLHF. CDR3 DNA sequence: TGCGCCAGCAGAACCGGGACAGGGGCTAATTCACCCCTCCACTTT.